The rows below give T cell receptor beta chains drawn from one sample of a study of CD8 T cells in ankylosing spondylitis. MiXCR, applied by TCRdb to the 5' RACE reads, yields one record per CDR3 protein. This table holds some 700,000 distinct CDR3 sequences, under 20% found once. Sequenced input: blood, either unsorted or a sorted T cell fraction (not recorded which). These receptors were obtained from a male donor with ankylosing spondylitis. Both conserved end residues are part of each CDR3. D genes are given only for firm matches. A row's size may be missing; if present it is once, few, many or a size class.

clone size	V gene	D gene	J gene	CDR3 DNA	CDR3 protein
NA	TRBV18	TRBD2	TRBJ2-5	TGTGCCAGCTCACCTCAACTAGCGGGGCAAGAGACCCAGTACTTC	CASSPQLAGQETQYF
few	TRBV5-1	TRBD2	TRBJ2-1	TGCGCCAGCAGCTTGACTAGCGCAAACTACAATGAGCAGTTCTTC	CASSLTSANYNEQFF
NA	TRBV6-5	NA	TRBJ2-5	TGTGCCAGCCACGGGTTTGAGACCCAGTACTTC	CASHGFETQYF
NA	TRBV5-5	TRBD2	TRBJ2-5	TGTGCCAGCAGCTCGTTTAGCGGGGGGGCGGAGAAGACCCAGTACTTC	CASSSFSGGAEKTQYF
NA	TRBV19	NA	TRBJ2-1	TGTGCCAGTAGTACCTTGGGCAATGAGCAGTTCTTC	CASSTLGNEQFF
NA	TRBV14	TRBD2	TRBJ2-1	TGTGCCAGCAGCCTGAAATTACCGGGACTAGCGGGAGCTAATGAGCAGTTCTTC	CASSLKLPGLAGANEQFF
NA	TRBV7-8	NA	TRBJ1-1	TGTGCCAGCAGCTCAGGTAGCCCCCCAGGAGGGGATGAAGCTTTCTTT	CASSSGSPPGGDEAFF
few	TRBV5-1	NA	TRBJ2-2	TGCGCCAGCAGCTTGGTGGGGCCGGGGAACACCGGGGAGCTGTTTTTT	CASSLVGPGNTGELFF
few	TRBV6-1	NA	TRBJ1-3	TGTGCCAGCAGTGAATTCACGATCTCTGGAAACACCATATATTTT	CASSEFTISGNTIYF
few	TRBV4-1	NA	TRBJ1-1	TGCGCCAGCAGCCAAGATCAAGGGGGGGAAGCTTTCTTT	CASSQDQGGEAFF
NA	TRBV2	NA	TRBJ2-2	TGTGCCAGCAGACGGACACCTCCCGGGGAGCTGTTTTTT	CASRRTPPGELFF
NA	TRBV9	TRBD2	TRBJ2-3	TGTGCCAGCAGCGTACGTGAAGGACTAGCCACCTATTCGGATACGCAGTATTTT	CASSVREGLATYSDTQYF
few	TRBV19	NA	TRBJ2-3	TGTGCCAGTAGTGTTCCAGGGAGGCGGGCAGATACGCAGTATTTT	CASSVPGRRADTQYF
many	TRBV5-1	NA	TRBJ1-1	TGCGCCAGCAAAGGGCGGGCAGGGCAAATTGCTGAAGCTTTCTTT	CASKGRAGQIAEAFF
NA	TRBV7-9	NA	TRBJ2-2	TGTGCCAGCAGCGCAAGTGCCCTAAATTCGCCCACCGGGGAGCTGTTTTTT	CASSASALNSPTGELFF
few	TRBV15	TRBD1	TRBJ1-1	TGTGCCACCAGCAGAGAAGGTAGCAGGGGGCCTCCCAAGAACACTGAAGCTTTCTTT	CATSREGSRGPPKNTEAFF
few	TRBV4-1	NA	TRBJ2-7	TGCGCCAGCAGCCATTCAGGGGAGGCCGTGGGCGACGAGCAGTACTTC	CASSHSGEAVGDEQYF
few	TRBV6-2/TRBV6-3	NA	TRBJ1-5	TGTGCCCTGGGCAGGACAAATCAGCCCCAGCATTTT	CALGRTNQPQHF
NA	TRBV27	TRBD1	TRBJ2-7	TGTGCCAGCAGTTTTGACAGGGACTACGAGCAGTACTTC	CASSFDRDYEQYF
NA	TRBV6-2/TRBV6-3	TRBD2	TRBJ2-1	TGTGCCAGCAGGTGGGGTAGCGGGAGGGCCGGTGGATACAATGAGCAGTTCTTC	CASRWGSGRAGGYNEQFF
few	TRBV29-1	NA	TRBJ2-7	TGCAGCGCGCGGACAGAGTTATACGAGCAGTACTTC	CSARTELYEQYF
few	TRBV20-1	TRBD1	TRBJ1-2	TGCAGTGCTAGAGATCGGACAGGGGTTAACTATGGCTACACCTTC	CSARDRTGVNYGYTF
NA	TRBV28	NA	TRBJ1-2	TGTGCCAGCAGTGTCGGTCGGACATATGGCTACACCTTC	CASSVGRTYGYTF
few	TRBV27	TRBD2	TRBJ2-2	TGTGCCAGCAGTTTAGGCGCCGAGGGCGGGGGGCTCGGGGAGCTGTTTTTT	CASSLGAEGGGLGELFF
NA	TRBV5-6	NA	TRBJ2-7	TGTGCCAGCAGCCTTCCCGGAAGGGTGGACTACGAGCAGTACTTC	CASSLPGRVDYEQYF
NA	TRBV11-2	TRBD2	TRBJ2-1	TGTGCCAGCAGCTCCGGGACTAGCCACTCCTACAATGAGCAGTTCTTC	CASSSGTSHSYNEQFF
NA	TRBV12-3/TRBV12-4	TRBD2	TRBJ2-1	TGTGCCAGCAGTCCTGGGCGACAAGACGGGGGGGAGCAGTTCTTC	CASSPGRQDGGEQFF
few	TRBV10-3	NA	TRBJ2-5	TGTGCCATCAGTGACCAACAGGGAGGGGAACAAGAGACCCAGTACTTC	CAISDQQGGEQETQYF
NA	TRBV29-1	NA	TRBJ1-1	TGCAGCGTTGGGACAGAACAGCGTGATGAAGCTTTCTTT	CSVGTEQRDEAFF
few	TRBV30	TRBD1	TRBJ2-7	TGTGCCTGGAGTCTCCTAGGGACAGGGGGTGGGGTGCAGTACTTC	CAWSLLGTGGGVQYF
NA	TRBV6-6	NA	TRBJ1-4	TGTGCCAGCAGCCGATTAGAAAAACTGTTTTTT	CASSRLEKLFF
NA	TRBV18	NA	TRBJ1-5	TGTGCCAGCGCCACCGGGGGGAATCAGCCCCAGCATTTT	CASATGGNQPQHF
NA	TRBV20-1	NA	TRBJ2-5	TGCAGTGCTAGTCGGGCTAGCAGCAAAGAGACCCAGTACTTC	CSASRASSKETQYF
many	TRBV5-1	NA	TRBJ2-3	TGCGCCAGCAGCGTTGACTCTAGCACAGATACGCAGTATTTT	CASSVDSSTDTQYF
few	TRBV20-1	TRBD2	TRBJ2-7	TGCAGTGCTAGGAGCCCTAGCGGAAACGAGCAGTACTTC	CSARSPSGNEQYF
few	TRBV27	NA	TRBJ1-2	TGTGCCAGCAGTGACGGGGGCATCTATGGCTACACCTTC	CASSDGGIYGYTF
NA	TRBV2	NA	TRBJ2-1	TGTGCCAGCAGTGAGTGGCCACCCGACGGGAATGAGCAGTTCTTC	CASSEWPPDGNEQFF
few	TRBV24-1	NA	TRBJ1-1	TGTGCCACTGAGGGGTGGGCCCCTGAAGCTTTCTTT	CATEGWAPEAFF
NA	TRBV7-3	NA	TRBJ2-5	TGTGCCAGCAGCCCCCAACCCGGCAGGGATGAGACCCAGTACTTC	CASSPQPGRDETQYF
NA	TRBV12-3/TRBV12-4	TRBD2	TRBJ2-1	TGTGCCAGCAGTTTACCCAGCGGGGGGACTAACTACAATGAGCAGTTCTTC	CASSLPSGGTNYNEQFF
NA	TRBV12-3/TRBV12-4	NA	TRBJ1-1	TGTGCCAGCATTTCGTATGCCAGCAGTGAAGCTTTCTTT	CASISYASSEAFF
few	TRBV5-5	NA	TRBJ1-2	TGTGCCAGCAGCTTGACGGACTATACCCCTGGCTACACCTTC	CASSLTDYTPGYTF
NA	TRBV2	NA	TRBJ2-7	TGTGCCAGCAGTGATATTGGCTTACACGATAGATCCTACGAGCAGTACTTC	CASSDIGLHDRSYEQYF
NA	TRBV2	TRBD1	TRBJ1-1	TGTGCCAGCAGTGCGGAGCAGGGGGAAGGCACTGAAGCTTTCTTT	CASSAEQGEGTEAFF
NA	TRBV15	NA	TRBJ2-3	TGTGCCACCAGCCCGCTGGACACAGATACGCAGTATTTT	CATSPLDTDTQYF
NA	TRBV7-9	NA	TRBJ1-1	TGTGCCAGCACCATATTGGGGCAAATGAACACTGAAGCTTTCTTT	CASTILGQMNTEAFF
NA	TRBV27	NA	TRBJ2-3	TGTGCCAGCAGTTTAAACGAGGATACGCAGTATTTT	CASSLNEDTQYF
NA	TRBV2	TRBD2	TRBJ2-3	TGTGCCAGCAGACTCCGGGACTACACAGATACGCAGTATTTT	CASRLRDYTDTQYF
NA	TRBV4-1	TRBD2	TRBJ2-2	TGCGCCAGCAGCCAAGAACCTAGCGGGGGGCCCAACACCGGGGAGCTGTTTTTT	CASSQEPSGGPNTGELFF
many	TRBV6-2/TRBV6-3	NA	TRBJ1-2	TGTGCCAGCAACGAACCGGGACCTAAGTGGGGCTACACCTTC	CASNEPGPKWGYTF
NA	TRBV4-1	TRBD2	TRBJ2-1	TGCGCCAGCAGCCAACCGACGGGGGGCAATGAGCAGTTCTTC	CASSQPTGGNEQFF
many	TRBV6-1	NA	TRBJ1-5	TGTGCCAGCAGTCCCCTCTCCAATCAGCCCCAGCATTTT	CASSPLSNQPQHF
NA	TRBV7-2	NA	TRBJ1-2	TGTGCCAGCAGCTTAGCGATGACATTTCATGGCTACACCTTC	CASSLAMTFHGYTF
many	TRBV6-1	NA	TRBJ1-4	TGTGCCAGCAGGGGGACGGCGACTAATGAAAAACTGTTTTTT	CASRGTATNEKLFF